This T cell receptor (beta chain) was recovered during a study of blood T cell repertoires in COVID-19. On the study more broadly: Sources were T cells, B-cell-depleted T cells, or PBMCs; the material itself was cDNA or gDNA.

Study processing details: The authors estimated nucleated cell counts from reference gene primer amplification. The table came from immunoSEQ multiplex PCR; TCRdb's copy has only in-frame clones and leaves some out. That table furnishes V, J and clone size, whereas the DNA furnished D and trimming. The data contain about 210,000 clones, about nine tenths of them seen just once; the ten biggest clones take up under 5.5%. Looked up from germline, CDR1 is SGHRS and CDR2 is YFSETQ. The CDR3 is 15 amino acids. Germline trimming cut 4 bases from V and 4 bases from J; bases unmatched to any gene: 9. The sequencing input was peripheral blood. This chain links TRBV5-1 with TRBJ1-2, with 8 positions matching TRBD1. The source of this sequence is a woman aged 40 to 49 with acute or convalescent COVID-19. The CDR3 region is CASSPGQGQLYGYTF. The CDR3 bases are TGCGCCAGCAGCCCCGGACAGGGACAACTCTATGGCTACACCTTC.